Listed here are 23 T cell receptor beta chains from one sample, sequenced in a study of control samples from healthy donors and cancer patients. Repertoires were generated with immunoSEQ multiplex PCR, while TCRdb's copy carries only in-frame clones and drops some. The sample contains some 25,000 clones, roughly four fifths of which appear only once. The specimen sequenced was PBMCs. These receptors all stem from a man in his sixties with colorectal cancer.

The V gene is TRBV25-1, the J gene TRBJ2-2; 9 nucleotides match TRBD2. The V gene's germline CDR1 is MGHDK and CDR2 SYGVNS. The CDR3 is 16 amino acids. V shed 5 bases and J 2 bases; nucleotides not matched to a gene: 6. CDR3 coding DNA: TGTGCCAGCAGTAACCCTAGCGGGGTCAACACCGGGGAGCTGTTTTTT. Its translation: CASSNPSGVNTGELFF.

The chain combines TRBV7-2 with TRBJ2-2, with 13 bases fitting TRBD2. Germline V gives CDR1 SGHTA, CDR2 FQGNSA. J was trimmed by 6 bases and V by 5 bases; bases with no gene match: 6. This CDR3 spans 16 amino acids. The DNA for the CDR3 is TGTGCCAGCAGCCTCCAACTAGCGGGGGGGCCCGGGGAGCTGTTTTTT. It specifies CASSLQLAGGPGELFF.

The rearrangement links TRBV6-5 to TRBJ2-7; weak D call: TRBD2 (6 bases). Germline V CDR1 and CDR2: MNHEY, SVGAGI. The V gene lost 5 bases and the J gene lost 9 bases, with 17 bases spanning the gap. This CDR3 has 13 amino acids. CDR3 nucleotide sequence: TGTGCCAGCAGTCCCCCTCTGGGGGGTGGGCAGTACTTC. Translation: CASSPPLGGGQYF.

The chain employs TRBV9 and TRBJ2-3; TRBD2 matches at 7 bases. V gave up 3 bases and J gave up 4 bases; unmatched junction bases: 8. The length of the CDR3 is 15 residues. Germline CDR1 reads SGDLS; CDR2 reads YYNGEE. The CDR3 protein is CASSAAGGLADTQYF. The CDR3, as DNA: TGTGCCAGCAGCGCCGCCGGGGGGTTGGCAGATACGCAGTATTTT.

The V and J genes are TRBV6-6 and TRBJ1-4; perhaps TRBD1 as D (5 bases). CDR3 size: 12 residues. Trimming stripped 2 bases from V and 8 bases from J, with 6 bases between. Germline V gene sequence: CDR1 MNHNY, CDR2 SVGAGI (reference sequence). CDR3 nucleotide sequence: TGTGCCAGCAGTTACGAGGGGGAAAAACTGTTTTTT. Translating gives CASSYEGEKLFF.

V is TRBV6-4 and J is TRBJ2-7, with D maybe TRBD2 (5 bases). The V end lost 3 bases, the J end lost 3 bases, and 21 bases lay between the germline ends. This CDR3 region has 17 residues. The germline CDR1 and CDR2 sequences are MRHNA and SNTAGT. The CDR3 DNA sequence: TGTGCCAGCAGTGATTTAAGATGGCAGGACTCCCGCTACGAGCAGTACGTC. Protein sequence: CASSDLRWQDSRYEQYV.

This chain uses TRBV15 with TRBJ1-1, with a tentative D call TRBD1 (5 bases). Between the trimmed V and J ends, which lost 0 bases and 1 base, there was a span of 15 bases. The CDR3 consists of 17 residues. CDR1 is LNHNV, CDR2 YYDKDF, per germline (reference sequence). The CDR3 sequence: CATSRESVGPWNTEAFF. In DNA, the CDR3 is TGTGCCACCAGCAGAGAATCTGTGGGACCTTGGAACACTGAAGCTTTCTTT.

The chain has TRBV6-5 and TRBJ1-6; D ambiguous. The V end lost 0 bases, the J end lost 10 bases, and 7 bases lay between the germline ends. Germline V gene sequence: CDR1 MNHEY, CDR2 SVGAGI. The CDR3 is 13 residues long. CDR3 amino acids: CASSYSVLSPLHF. The CDR3 DNA reads TGTGCCAGCAGTTACTCAGTCCTATCACCCCTCCACTTT.

The chain combines TRBV6-5 with TRBJ2-2; D tentatively reads TRBD1 or TRBD2 (6 bases each). Trimming stripped 2 bases from V and 9 bases from J, with 7 bases between. The CDR3 loop spans 12 amino acids. Germline loops: CDR1 MNHEY, CDR2 SVGAGI. CDR3 sequence (DNA): TGTGCCAGCAGTTACGGGGGGCGGGAGCTGTTTTTT. This gives the protein CASSYGGRELFF.

J is TRBJ1-2 and V is TRBV10-3, with 7 bases that match TRBD1. This CDR3 is built from 15 residues. CDR1 is ENHRY, CDR2 SYGVKD, per germline. Trimming removed 4 bases from V and 6 bases from J; junction bases left unmatched: 11. The CDR3 protein is CAISALGTERDGYTF. The CDR3 coding sequence is TGTGCCATCAGTGCGTTGGGGACAGAGAGAGATGGCTACACCTTC.

The chain couples TRBV30 to TRBJ2-1; D uncertain. In germline, CDR1 is GTSNPN, CDR2 SVGIG (reference sequence). Trimming removed 1 base from V and 0 bases from J, with 10 bases in between. This CDR3 is 15 amino acids long. Here the CDR3 DNA reads TGTGCCTGGAGTGATCCTCCTAGCTCCTACAATGAGCAGTTCTTC. Translated, it gives CAWSDPPSSYNEQFF.

The genes are TRBV19 and TRBJ1-2, with 7 bases lining up with TRBD1. In germline, CDR1 is LNHDA, CDR2 SQIVND (reference sequence). CDR3 size: 14 residues. Trimming at V came to 6 bases and at J to 1 base, leaving 5 bases not matched to a gene. CDR3 region: CASRPGGVNYGYTF. The CDR3 DNA sequence: TGTGCCAGTAGACCAGGGGGAGTTAACTATGGCTACACCTTC.

J is TRBJ2-7 and V is TRBV30, with D maybe TRBD2 (5 bases). V was trimmed by 0 bases and J by 1 base, leaving 10 bases between them. CDR1 is GTSNPN and CDR2 is SVGIG in the germline V gene (reference sequence). The CDR3 is made up of 14 amino acids. CDR3 protein: CAWSVIRGSYEQYF. The CDR3 DNA is TGTGCCTGGAGTGTCATCCGGGGATCCTACGAGCAGTACTTC.

The chain has TRBV7-2 and TRBJ2-1; TRBD2 agrees at 8 bases. CDR1 SGHTA and CDR2 FQGNSA come from the germline V gene. V dropped 1 base and J dropped 0; count of bases not matched to a gene: 11. This CDR3 comprises 19 residues. The CDR3, as DNA: TGTGCCAGCAGCTTAGTAGCGGCGGGGGGCATCCTCTCCTACAATGAGCAGTTCTTC. Translated: CASSLVAAGGILSYNEQFF.

This clone appeared a few times. V gene TRBV18 combines with J gene TRBJ1-1; 12 nucleotides agree with TRBD1. This CDR3 spans 19 amino acids. Germline V CDR1 and CDR2: KGHSH, LQKENI. The junction had 11 bases not matched to a gene; V was cut back by 3 bases and J by 0 bases. CDR3 bases: TGTGCCAGCTCACCGGGACAGGGGGCATCGGCGTTTTTGAACACTGAAGCTTTCTTT. It yields the protein CASSPGQGASAFLNTEAFF.

The rearrangement links TRBV7-2 to TRBJ2-3; D is undetermined. CDR3 length: 16 amino acids. Trimming cost V 4 bases and J 0 bases, with 14 bases left between them. Germline V gene data show CDR1 as SGHTA and CDR2 as FQGNSA. The CDR3 loop is CASSSRMGSSTDTQYF. The CDR3, as DNA: TGTGCCAGCAGCTCTAGGATGGGGTCTAGCACAGATACGCAGTATTTT. Filled out from reference TRBV7-2 and TRBJ2-3, the complete variable domain reads GAGVSQSPSNKVTEKGKDVELRCDPISGHTALYWYRQSLGQGLEFLIYFQGNSAPDKSGLPSDRFSAERTGGSVSTLTIQRTQQEDSAVYLCASSSRMGSSTDTQYFGPGTRLTVL.

V gene TRBV23-1 combines with J gene TRBJ1-2, with TRBD1 identical over 9 bases. TRBV23-1 is assigned to the ORF class and has an uncertain function. The CDR3 extends over 16 amino acids. After removal of 0 bases from V and 6 bases from J, the junction contained 8 bases not matched to a gene. Written as DNA, the CDR3 is TGCGCCAGCAGTCAATCCTGGACGGACAGGGGCCATGGCTACACCTTC. Amino acid sequence: CASSQSWTDRGHGYTF.

The J gene is TRBJ2-1, the V gene TRBV7-9; D gene unclear. CDR3 size: 17 residues. In germline, CDR1 is SEHNR, CDR2 FQNEAQ (reference sequence). Trimming took 1 base from V and 0 from J, leaving 13 bases between them. The CDR3 region has the DNA TGTGCCAGCAGCTTAGGAAATCGCAGGAGCTCCTACAATGAGCAGTTCTTC. As protein: CASSLGNRRSSYNEQFF.

This clone came up a few times. This chain links TRBV27 with TRBJ2-2; 11 nucleotides match TRBD2. Trimming cost V 6 bases and J 4 bases; bases outside gene matches: 13. The germline V gene encodes CDR1 MNHEY and CDR2 SMNVEV (reference sequence). CDR3 length equals 18 residues. This CDR3 is CASSAKLLAGGRTGELFF. DNA for the CDR3: TGTGCCAGCAGCGCTAAGCTCCTAGCGGGGGGACGCACCGGGGAGCTGTTTTTT.

The chain carries TRBV5-4 and TRBJ2-5; D unresolved. This CDR3 contains 15 residues. Trimming took off 4 bases at V and 4 bases at J, with 17 bases between the two ends. The germline V gene has CDR1 SGHNT and CDR2 YYREEE (reference sequence). CDR3 loop: CASSEVTLMLETQYF. CDR3 nucleotide sequence: TGTGCCAGCAGCGAAGTGACCCTAATGTTAGAGACCCAGTACTTC.

The J gene is TRBJ1-1, the V gene TRBV5-1; TRBD1 aligns across 7 bases. The trim removed 4 bases at V and 4 bases at J, leaving 4 bases unmatched. Germline V lookup: CDR1 SGHRS, CDR2 YFSETQ. The CDR3 totals 13 residues. The DNA for the CDR3 is TGCGCCAGCAGCCCGACAGGGACCACTGAAGCTTTCTTT. Amino acids: CASSPTGTTEAFF.

V is TRBV7-2 and J is TRBJ1-3; 8 bases fit TRBD1. Per germline, CDR1 SGHTA and CDR2 FQGNSA. The CDR3 sequence is 17 residues long. The junction had 14 bases not matched to a gene; V was cut back by 5 bases and J by 5 bases. CDR3 sequence reads: CASSPRWRGRGRNTIYF. The CDR3 DNA sequence: TGTGCCAGCAGCCCACGCTGGAGGGGCAGGGGGCGAAACACCATATATTTT.

The J gene is TRBJ2-4, the V gene TRBV4-3; TRBD2 might be the D (6 bases). The germline CDR1 and CDR2 sequences are LGHNA and YSLEER. Trimming pared 0 bases from V and 7 bases from J, leaving 10 bases between. The CDR3 consists of 14 residues. CDR3 in DNA: TGCGCCAGCAGCCAAGATGAGGGGAGGAACATTCAGTACTTC. It translates to CASSQDEGRNIQYF.